These 27 T cell receptor beta chains were all obtained from the same sample, sequenced in a study of blood T cells in healthy people across ages. Sample-barcoded 5' priming and a J-beta primer mix drove a second PCR of 7 to 11 cycles. Each CDR3 protein is one row after TCRdb ran MiXCR on the 5' RACE reads. The sample carries approximately 900,000 distinct CDR3 sequences, roughly 48% recorded once. Sequencing input: blood. The receptor set was obtained from a man aged 30 to 45 in good health.

The V call is TRBV29-1, the J call TRBJ2-7; D is perhaps TRBD1 (5 bases). CDR3 length equals 12 residues. CDR1 is SQVTM and CDR2 is ANQGSEA in the germline V gene. The V end lost 4 bases, the J end lost 5 bases, and 12 bases lay between the germline ends. CDR3 in amino acids: CSVGWGLHEQYF. DNA for the CDR3: TGCAGCGTTGGGTGGGGCTTGCACGAGCAGTACTTC.

This chain connects TRBV4-3 to TRBJ1-6; D unresolved. The length of the CDR3 is 18 residues. Trimming cost V 1 base and J 1 base, with 14 bases left between them. Germline V gives CDR1 LGHNA, CDR2 YSLEER. The CDR3: CASSQVFGQSSYNSPLHF. The CDR3 DNA reads TGCGCCAGCAGCCAAGTTTTCGGGCAGTCATCCTATAATTCACCCCTCCACTTT.

This clonotype was counted only a few times. V gene TRBV6-2 or TRBV6-3 combines with J gene TRBJ2-1; D may be TRBD1 (7 bases). Trimming stripped 5 bases from V and 5 bases from J, with 19 bases between. Germline-derived CDR1 and CDR2 are MNHEY and SVGEGT. There are 16 residues in the CDR3. The CDR3 sequence: CASSLSPGGLNNEQFF. The CDR3 nucleotides are TGTGCCAGCAGTCTTTCGCCAGGGGGGTTAAACAATGAGCAGTTCTTC.

This clonotype was recorded a few times. The V and J genes are TRBV7-2 and TRBJ2-7; D might be TRBD2 (6 bases). Trimming cost V 5 bases and J 1 base, with 15 bases left between them. The CDR3 has 15 amino acids. Germline V gene data show CDR1 as SGHTA and CDR2 as FQGNSA. In DNA, the CDR3 is TGTGCCAGCAGCCCCCGGTCGGGGGAGTCCTACGAGCAGTACTTC. It is translated as CASSPRSGESYEQYF.

This chain joins TRBV6-1 and TRBJ1-6, with 9 bases that match TRBD1. Germline values: CDR1 MNHNS, CDR2 SASEGT. The CDR3 covers 14 residues. V trimming: 6 bases; J trimming: 7 bases; junction bases outside the gene matches: 4. CDR3 loop: CASSAGTGNSPLHF. Here the CDR3 DNA reads TGTGCCAGCAGCGCCGGGACAGGGAATTCACCCCTCCACTTT.

This sequence joins TRBV6-6 and TRBJ2-3, with a weak D call TRBD1 (5 bases). Per the germline V gene, CDR1 is MNHNY and CDR2 is SVGAGI (reference sequence). Deletions cut 7 bases from V and 0 bases from J, with 17 bases between. The CDR3 sequence is 16 residues long. CDR3 nucleotide sequence: TGTGCCAGCAACCCAGGGAATATGTTAAGCACAGATACGCAGTATTTT. Residues: CASNPGNMLSTDTQYF.

This sequence joins TRBV12-5 and TRBJ1-2; D perhaps matches TRBD1 (5 bases). V dropped 0 bases and J dropped 6 bases, with 14 bases sitting between them. Looked up from germline, CDR1 is LGHNT and CDR2 is FRNRAP. The CDR3 has 15 amino acids. CDR3 nucleotide sequence: TGTGCTAGTGGTTTGGTACAAGACAGATTGAATGGCTACACCTTC. Translating gives CASGLVQDRLNGYTF. The variable domain in full, with the rest retrieved from reference TRBV12-5 and TRBJ1-2, is DARVTQTPRHKVTEMGQEVTMRCQPILGHNTVFWYRQTMMQGLELLAYFRNRAPLDDSGMPKDRFSAEMPDATLATLKIQPSEPRDSAVYFCASGLVQDRLNGYTFGSGTRLTVV.

The chain employs TRBV10-3 and TRBJ1-1, with 7 bases matching TRBD1. The CDR3 sequence is 15 residues long. J lost 2 bases, V lost 2 bases, and 5 bases had no gene match. Germline CDR1 is ENHRY and CDR2 is SYGVKD. In DNA, the CDR3 is TGTGCCATCAGTGAGGGCAGGGGGATAAACACTGAAGCTTTCTTT. This codes for CAISEGRGINTEAFF.

The chain joins TRBV6-5 to TRBJ2-7; D is unclear. CDR1 MNHEY and CDR2 SVGAGI come from the germline V gene. V lost 1 base to trimming and J lost 1 base, with 5 bases between them. The CDR3 sequence is 13 residues long. The CDR3 nucleotides are TGTGCCAGCAGTTACTACGGATCCTACGAGCAGTACTTC. Protein product: CASSYYGSYEQYF.

The chain links TRBV7-2 to TRBJ2-7; TRBD2 might be the D (5 bases). The CDR3 loop spans 15 amino acids. Per the germline V gene, CDR1 is SGHTA and CDR2 is FQGNSA. Trimming took 1 base from V and 2 from J, leaving 12 bases between them. Written as DNA, the CDR3 is TGTGCCAGCAGCTTAGAGAGGGCAGGAGCCTACGAGCAGTACTTC. Amino acids: CASSLERAGAYEQYF.

The chain has TRBV12-3 or TRBV12-4 and TRBJ1-5, with D hard to call. The CDR3 runs 14 residues. V lost 1 base, J lost 5 bases, and 9 bases lay in between. The DNA for the CDR3 is TGTGCCAGCAGTTTAGGCTCGGGCTATCAGCCCCAGCATTTT. It translates to CASSLGSGYQPQHF.

The J gene is TRBJ2-5, the V gene TRBV5-8; maybe TRBD2 (5 bases). With 6 bases removed from V and 6 bases from J, the gap between germline ends came to 12 bases. This CDR3 is built from 12 residues. Germline V lookup: CDR1 SGHTS, CDR2 YDEGEE. The CDR3 reads CASTPRGKTQYF. CDR3 bases: TGTGCCAGCACCCCCCGGGGAAAGACCCAGTACTTC.

This clonotype turned up a few times. V gene TRBV28 combines with J gene TRBJ2-1; D gene ambiguous. The CDR3 spans 15 residues. CDR1 and CDR2 (germline): MDHEN, SYDVKM. Trimming took off 2 bases at V and 2 bases at J, with 10 bases between the two ends. The CDR3 is CASSLPVLAYNEQFF. The CDR3 nucleotides read TGTGCCAGCAGTTTACCCGTTCTCGCCTACAATGAGCAGTTCTTC.

This clonotype came up a few times. This chain connects TRBV7-3 to TRBJ2-7; TRBD1 or TRBD2 may be the D gene (5 bases each). This CDR3 is 14 amino acids long. V dropped 6 bases and J dropped 0 bases, with 12 bases sitting between them. Germline CDR1 is SGHTA and CDR2 is FQGTGA. The CDR3 protein is CASRPSGGSYEQYF. CDR3 DNA sequence: TGTGCCAGCAGGCCTTCTGGGGGCTCCTACGAGCAGTACTTC.

The rearrangement links TRBV6-2 or TRBV6-3 to TRBJ1-4; 9 bases fit TRBD1. The V segment lost 6 bases and the J segment 7 bases; nucleotides outside the gene matches: 9. CDR3 size: 15 residues. Per the germline V gene, CDR1 is MNHEY and CDR2 is SVGEGT. This chain's CDR3 is CASSTAGTGSEKLFF. CDR3 bases: TGTGCCAGCAGCACCGCCGGGACAGGGAGTGAAAAACTGTTTTTT.

This chain joins TRBV5-1 and TRBJ2-3, with unresolved D. CDR1 is SGHRS, CDR2 YFSETQ, per germline. With 5 bases removed from V and 1 base from J, the gap between germline ends came to 14 bases. There are 15 residues in the CDR3. The CDR3 sequence: CASSKAIQGTDTQYF. CDR3 nucleotide sequence: TGCGCCAGCAGTAAGGCCATCCAGGGCACAGATACGCAGTATTTT.

The V and J genes are TRBV6-6 and TRBJ2-1; 8 bases fit TRBD1. The CDR3 totals 12 residues. J lost 8 bases, V lost 6 bases, and 3 bases had no gene match. Germline CDR1 and CDR2: MNHNY and SVGAGI (reference sequence). The CDR3 coding sequence is TGTGCCAGCAGACAGGGGGTCTATGAGCAGTTCTTC. Protein: CASRQGVYEQFF.

This clonotype was seen only a few times. The CDR3: CASSPSTSGGPYNEQFF. The DNA of the CDR3 is TGTGCCAGCAGCCCCTCGACTAGCGGGGGGCCCTACAATGAGCAGTTCTTC. The chain links TRBV12-3 or TRBV12-4 to TRBJ2-1, with 13 bases matching TRBD2. The CDR3 contains 17 residues. Trimming took 6 bases from V and 2 from J; bases not matched to a gene: 7.

The chain recombines TRBV4-2 with TRBJ1-2; D ambiguous. From germline, CDR1 is LGHNA and CDR2 YNFKEQ. There are 16 residues in the CDR3. V gave up 1 base and J gave up 5 bases, with 17 bases separating them. CDR3 region: CASSQASGQVGYGYTF. Here the CDR3 DNA reads TGTGCCAGCAGCCAAGCGAGCGGGCAGGTCGGGTATGGCTACACCTTC.

The chain recombines TRBV6-1 with TRBJ1-3; D is perhaps TRBD1 (5 bases). CDR3 length: 15 amino acids. In germline, CDR1 is MNHNS, CDR2 SASEGT. Trimming pared 2 bases from V and 0 bases from J, leaving 8 bases between. The CDR3 DNA is TGTGCCAGCAGTGAATTCAGGGTCTCTGGAAACACCATATATTTT. The encoded protein is CASSEFRVSGNTIYF.

This sequence joins TRBV5-1 and TRBJ2-3, with 9 bases identical to TRBD2. Germline values: CDR1 SGHRS, CDR2 YFSETQ. There are 16 residues in the CDR3. J was trimmed by 5 bases and V by 0 bases; bases with no gene match: 7. The CDR3 protein is CASSLGDSGGLDTQYF. CDR3 DNA sequence: TGCGCCAGCAGCTTGGGGGATAGCGGGGGTTTAGATACGCAGTATTTT.

This clonotype was picked up many times. This chain joins TRBV20-1 and TRBJ2-3; D is uncertain. The V end was cut by 0 bases, the J end by 1 base, with 11 bases between. The CDR3 spans 15 residues. In germline, CDR1 is DFQATT, CDR2 SNEGSKA (reference sequence). In DNA, the CDR3 is TGCAGTGCTAGAGATCGGGCGACCGGCACAGATACGCAGTATTTT. Protein product: CSARDRATGTDTQYF.

The CDR3 DNA follows: TGTGCCAGCAGTAAGGGACAGGGGGTTGGGGATGAGCAGTTCTTC. This encodes CASSKGQGVGDEQFF. The chain has TRBV6-6 and TRBJ2-1; 11 nucleotides match TRBD1. CDR1 and CDR2 from the germline V gene are MNHNY and SVGAGI (reference sequence). This CDR3 has 15 amino acids. Unmatched junction bases numbered 8, after V lost 5 bases and J lost 8 bases.

This sequence joins TRBV20-1 and TRBJ1-2; maybe TRBD1 (5 bases). Deletions cut 5 bases from V and 4 bases from J, with 17 bases between. CDR3 size: 14 residues. Germline V CDR1 and CDR2: DFQATT, SNEGSKA (reference sequence). CDR3 in DNA: TGCAGTGCTCCTGCGGGGCGGGGGATCTATGGCTACACCTTC. Translating it yields CSAPAGRGIYGYTF.

This clonotype has ten or more counts. The chain recombines TRBV4-2 with TRBJ2-1; 10 nucleotides match TRBD1. The V gene's germline CDR1 is LGHNA and CDR2 YNFKEQ. This CDR3 comprises 16 residues. V shed 1 base and J 9 bases; nucleotides not matched to a gene: 9. CDR3 sequence reads: CASSQGVGQGNLEQFF. CDR3 DNA: TGTGCCAGCAGCCAAGGTGTGGGACAGGGGAACCTTGAGCAGTTCTTC.

This clonotype appeared many times. The rearrangement links TRBV20-1 to TRBJ2-3; 8 nucleotides match TRBD1. Germline V gene lookup returns CDR1 DFQATT and CDR2 SNEGSKA (reference sequence). CDR3 length: 14 residues. The V gene end was trimmed by 2 bases and the J gene end by 2 bases; junction bases not matched to a gene: 3. The CDR3 region is CSARSDRATDTQYF. CDR3 coding DNA: TGCAGTGCTAGATCGGACAGGGCCACAGATACGCAGTATTTT.

This chain connects TRBV20-1 to TRBJ2-1; 11 nucleotides align to TRBD1. The CDR3 spans 16 residues. The V segment lost 1 base and the J segment 13 bases; nucleotides outside the gene matches: 15. CDR1 is DFQATT, CDR2 SNEGSKA, per germline (reference sequence). The CDR3 DNA sequence: TGCAGTGCTAGAGGGTGGACAGGGGGCTTTGGAGAGACCCAGTTCTTC. Amino acids: CSARGWTGGFGETQFF.